This record concerns one T cell receptor (beta chain) sequence. Its cognate antigen is unknown. Method: immunoSEQ multiplex PCR; TCRdb's copy keeps in-frame clones and lacks some. The profile shows under 75,000 clones, roughly 89% of them singletons. This sample was included in a study of OX40 agonist ivuxolimab in advanced cancers. Study in general: Patients were dosed with the agonistic anti-OX40 (CD134) antibody ivuxolimab. The patients received ivuxolimab by intravenous route every 2 weeks at 0.01 to 10 mg/kg.

The CDR3 consists of 14 residues. V lost 4 bases, J lost 6 bases, and 16 bases lay in between. CDR1 and CDR2 (germline): SGHTA, FQGTGA. The study's findings and limits: At 0.1 to 3.0 mg/kg, CD4+ and CD8+ blood T cells expanded clonally by week 6.

This sequence originates from an adult with an advanced solid tumor such as melanoma, head and neck, liver or kidney cancer. The chain recombines TRBV7-3 with TRBJ2-7; tentative D call: TRBD2 (6 bases). Sample: CD4+ or CD8+ T cells sorted from blood, taken in a trial of the OX40 agonist ivuxolimab. CDR3 nucleotide sequence: TGTGCCAGCAGCTCCTACGTGACTAGTCGCGAGCAGTACTTC. Its protein is CASSSYVTSREQYF.